The 19 T cell receptor beta chains listed next were all sequenced from one sample in a study of CD8+ T cells in alopecia areata. Stated treatment: oral pan-JAK inhibitor, 5-10 mg twice daily. Following RNA extraction, reverse transcription yielded cDNA that acted as the sequencing template. Produced via immunoSEQ multiplex PCR; TCRdb's table is partial and in-frame only. Of 130,000 to 150,000 clones in the sample, 82% were seen once. The material sequenced was CD8+ T cells sorted from blood, taken at week 4, from a patient treated with tofacitinib. The origin of the receptors is a human donor with alopecia areata.

V is TRBV4-3 and J is TRBJ2-7; D is ambiguous. The V gene's germline CDR1 is LGHNA and CDR2 YSLEER. Between the trimmed V and J ends, which lost 4 bases and 4 bases, there was a span of 11 bases. The CDR3 totals 13 residues. The DNA for the CDR3 is TGCGCCAGCAGCCCTTGGACGGAGTACGAGCAGTACTTC. It specifies CASSPWTEYEQYF.

With respect to this clone: A read error may account for a junction end that differs from germline. J is TRBJ2-5 and V is TRBV7-7; D gene uncertain. Germline V gives CDR1 SSHAT, CDR2 FNYEAQ (reference sequence). The CDR3 has 13 residues. The CDR3 region is CASSLEVGETQYF. Written as DNA, the CDR3 is TGTGCTAGCAGCTTAGAAGTGGGGGAGACCCAGTACTTC.

This clone has a single count. The gene calls are TRBV25-1 and TRBJ2-7; TRBD1 agrees at 7 bases. Germline V CDR1 and CDR2: MGHDK, SYGVNS. CDR3 length: 15 residues. J gave up 2 bases and V 3 bases, and 7 bases lay outside the gene matches. CDR3 DNA: TGTGCCAGCAGTGATGGCGCCGGGACAGCCTACGAGCAGTACTTC. Protein sequence: CASSDGAGTAYEQYF.

The rearrangement links TRBV5-1 to TRBJ2-6, with D hard to call. V was pared by 4 bases and J by 0 bases, with 11 bases between. This CDR3 spans 16 amino acids. Germline V gives CDR1 SGHRS, CDR2 YFSETQ. The CDR3 DNA follows: TGCGCCAGCAGCGCCTACTGGTCCTCTGGGGCCAACGTCCTGACTTTC. Protein: CASSAYWSSGANVLTF.

The chain links TRBV5-1 to TRBJ2-1; the D is unclear. The germline CDR1 and CDR2 sequences are SGHRS and YFSETQ. The CDR3 has 14 residues. V lost 2 bases to trimming and J lost 7 bases, with 13 bases between them. CDR3 nucleotides: TGCGCCAGCAGCTTCCGGCCCCTTGGAAATGAGCAGTTCTTC. Translating gives CASSFRPLGNEQFF.

The chain carries TRBV7-2 and TRBJ2-4, with 11 bases that match TRBD1. Germline V CDR1 and CDR2: SGHTA, FQGNSA. This CDR3 region has 15 residues. J was trimmed by 3 bases and V by 5 bases; bases with no gene match: 3. CDR3 protein: CASSLGTGGKNIQYF. The DNA for the CDR3 is TGTGCCAGCAGCCTAGGGACAGGGGGCAAAAACATTCAGTACTTC.

The rearrangement links TRBV13 to TRBJ2-7; D gene ambiguous. This CDR3 is 14 amino acids long. The germline V gene encodes CDR1 PRHDT and CDR2 FYEKMQ (reference sequence). The ends were cut back, 5 bases at V and 4 bases at J, with 15 bases in the middle. The CDR3 DNA reads TGTGCCAGCAGCCTAAGAGAGAGCGTTTACGAGCAGTACTTC. Its translation: CASSLRESVYEQYF.

V usage is TRBV4-1 and J usage is TRBJ2-3; D gene ambiguous. The germline V gene encodes CDR1 MGHRA and CDR2 YSYEKL. The V end was cut by 4 bases, the J end by 2 bases, with 16 bases between. The CDR3 is made up of 16 amino acids. CDR3 DNA: TGCGCCAGCAGCCCCTCTTTGTCCCAGGCCACAGATACGCAGTATTTT. As protein: CASSPSLSQATDTQYF.

The chain links TRBV6-6 to TRBJ2-1, with D tentatively TRBD2 (6 bases). V lost 6 bases, J lost 4 bases, and 13 bases lay in between. The CDR3 is 14 residues long. Germline V lookup: CDR1 MNHNY, CDR2 SVGAGI (reference sequence). The CDR3 loop is CASRGGSGYNEQFF. The CDR3, as DNA: TGTGCCAGCAGGGGGGGAAGCGGTTACAATGAGCAGTTCTTC.

This clone was recorded only once. The chain recombines TRBV29-1 with TRBJ1-4, with 9 bases fitting TRBD1. This CDR3 has 13 amino acids. J lost 4 bases, V lost 5 bases, and 2 bases had no gene match. The germline gives CDR1 SQVTM, CDR2 ANQGSEA. For the CDR3, the DNA is TGCAGCGTTCGGGACAGGGATAATGAAAAACTGTTTTTT. Its translation is CSVRDRDNEKLFF.

The rearrangement uses TRBV4-3 and TRBJ2-5, with D uncertain. The V gene lost 0 bases and the J gene lost 3 bases, with 8 bases spanning the gap. Germline CDR1 and CDR2: LGHNA and YSLEER. This CDR3 contains 14 residues. The DNA for the CDR3 is TGCGCCAGCAGCCAAGATCGGGCGGAAGAGACCCAGTACTTC. Its protein product is CASSQDRAEETQYF.

A few counts support this clone. The CDR3 DNA sequence: TGTGCCAGCAGGGCTGATGGTTGGGAGGAGACCCAGTACTTC. It specifies CASRADGWEETQYF. The rearrangement joins TRBV27 to TRBJ2-5; perhaps TRBD2 as D (5 bases). CDR3 length equals 14 residues. Deletions cut 6 bases from V and 5 bases from J, with 16 bases between. Germline CDR1 and CDR2: MNHEY and SMNVEV (reference sequence).

The sample holds one count of this clone. The chain recombines TRBV5-6 with TRBJ2-3; TRBD2 aligns across 10 bases. V trimming: 2 bases; J trimming: 1 base; junction bases outside the gene matches: 1. The CDR3 is 15 amino acids. Germline lookup yields CDR1 SGHDT and CDR2 YYEEEE. The CDR3 region is CASSLGLAGTDTQYF. The CDR3 nucleotides are TGTGCCAGCAGCTTAGGACTAGCGGGCACAGATACGCAGTATTTT.

This clone was counted a few times. This CDR3 is CASSLGGSNTGELFF. In DNA form, the CDR3 reads TGCGCCAGCAGCTTGGGGGGCTCGAACACCGGGGAGCTGTTTTTT. The V gene is TRBV5-1, the J gene TRBJ2-2, with D possibly matching TRBD1 (5 bases). The CDR3 runs to 15 residues. Trimming stripped 0 bases from V and 0 bases from J, with 6 bases between. The germline V gene encodes CDR1 SGHRS and CDR2 YFSETQ.

The chain uses TRBV7-6 and TRBJ2-7, with 10 bases identical to TRBD2. The CDR3 runs 15 residues. V shed 5 bases, J shed 5 bases, and the junction held 9 bases outside the gene matches. In germline, CDR1 is SGHVS, CDR2 FNYEAQ. As DNA, the CDR3 is TGTGCCAGCAGCCAAAGCGGGGGGGCCTTGGACGAGCAGTACTTC. Its protein product is CASSQSGGALDEQYF.

V gene TRBV4-3 combines with J gene TRBJ2-3; D possibly corresponds to TRBD1 (7 bases). V gave up 0 bases and J gave up 2 bases, with 18 bases separating them. Germline V gene data show CDR1 as LGHNA and CDR2 as YSLEER. The CDR3 spans 18 residues. The CDR3 reads CASSQDLEGAVITDTQYF. In DNA form, the CDR3 reads TGCGCCAGCAGCCAAGATCTGGAGGGGGCCGTAATCACAGATACGCAGTATTTT.

The rearrangement uses TRBV7-9 and TRBJ2-7, with 7 bases matching TRBD1. Trimming took 1 base from V and 1 from J; bases not matched to a gene: 7. The CDR3 runs to 16 residues. The V gene's germline CDR1 is SEHNR and CDR2 FQNEAQ (reference sequence). CDR3 coding DNA: TGTGCCAGCAGCTTAGTGACAGGGAGTCGATCCTACGAGCAGTACTTC. It translates to CASSLVTGSRSYEQYF. Full variable domain (missing parts from reference TRBV7-9 and TRBJ2-7): DTGVSQNPRHKITKRGQNVTFRCDPISEHNRLYWYRQTLGQGPEFLTYFQNEAQLEKSRLLSDRFSAERPKGSFSTLEIQRTEQGDSAMYLCASSLVTGSRSYEQYFGPGTRLTVT.

This clone has only one observation. The chain has TRBV2 and TRBJ2-1, with 7 bases fitting TRBD1. The germline V gene has CDR1 SNHLY and CDR2 FYNNEI. With V trimmed by 8 bases and J by 6 bases, 10 bases remained unmatched. The CDR3 sequence is 14 residues long. This CDR3 is CASLGDSGSNEQFF. CDR3 nucleotide sequence: TGTGCCAGCTTAGGGGACAGTGGAAGCAATGAGCAGTTCTTC.

The V gene is TRBV10-2, the J gene TRBJ2-5; no definite D call. Germline CDR1 reads WSHSY; CDR2 reads SAAADI. V gave up 6 bases and J gave up 5 bases, with 10 bases separating them. The CDR3 has 12 amino acids. The CDR3 DNA follows: TGCGCCAGCAGGAGGACGCGGGAGACCCAGTACTTC. Residues: CASRRTRETQYF.